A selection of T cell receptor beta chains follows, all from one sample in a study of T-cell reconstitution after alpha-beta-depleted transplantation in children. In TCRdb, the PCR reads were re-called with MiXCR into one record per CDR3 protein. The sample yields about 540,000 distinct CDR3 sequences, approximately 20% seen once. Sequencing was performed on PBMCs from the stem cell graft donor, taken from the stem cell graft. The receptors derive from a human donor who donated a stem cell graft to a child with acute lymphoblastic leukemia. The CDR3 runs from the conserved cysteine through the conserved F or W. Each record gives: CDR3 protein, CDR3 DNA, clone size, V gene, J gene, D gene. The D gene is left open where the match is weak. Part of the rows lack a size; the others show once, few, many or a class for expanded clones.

CDR3 protein: CASSLSPGGETEAFF
CDR3 DNA: TGTGCCAGCAGTTTATCACCCGGGGGCGAAACTGAAGCTTTCTTT
clone size: NA
V gene: TRBV27
J gene: TRBJ1-1
D gene: NA

CDR3 protein: CASSSAAAGQPQHF
CDR3 DNA: TGTGCCAGCTCATCGGCAGCGGCGGGGCAGCCCCAGCATTTT
clone size: NA
V gene: TRBV18
J gene: TRBJ1-5
D gene: NA

CDR3 protein: CASSLVGDLGEQFF
CDR3 DNA: TGTGCCAGCAGCTTAGTTGGGGACCTAGGGGAGCAGTTCTTC
clone size: NA
V gene: TRBV7-6
J gene: TRBJ2-1
D gene: NA

CDR3 protein: CASSLFSGSYNEQFF
CDR3 DNA: TGTGCCAGCAGCTTATTTAGCGGGAGCTACAATGAGCAGTTCTTC
clone size: few
V gene: TRBV7-9
J gene: TRBJ2-1
D gene: TRBD2

CDR3 protein: CASSTGQGVVNDQFF
CDR3 DNA: TGCGCCAGCAGCACGGGACAGGGCGTCGTCAATGACCAGTTCTTC
clone size: NA
V gene: TRBV5-1
J gene: TRBJ2-1
D gene: TRBD1

CDR3 protein: CSVPLGGQWRNEQFF
CDR3 DNA: TGCAGCGTCCCCTTGGGTGGACAGTGGAGGAATGAGCAGTTCTTC
clone size: many
V gene: TRBV29-1
J gene: TRBJ2-1
D gene: NA

CDR3 protein: CASSYSSNYGYTF
CDR3 DNA: TGTGCCAGCAGTTACTCTTCCAACTATGGCTACACCTTC
clone size: few
V gene: TRBV6-5
J gene: TRBJ1-2
D gene: NA

CDR3 protein: CASGGGQTNQPQHF
CDR3 DNA: TGTGCCAGCGGGGGGGGTCAGACCAATCAGCCCCAGCATTTT
clone size: few
V gene: TRBV6-1
J gene: TRBJ1-5
D gene: NA

CDR3 protein: CASSQDAARNEQFF
CDR3 DNA: TGTGCCAGCAGCCAAGATGCAGCCAGAAATGAGCAGTTCTTC
clone size: few
V gene: TRBV3-1
J gene: TRBJ2-1
D gene: NA

CDR3 protein: CSVAGARNTEAFF
CDR3 DNA: TGCAGCGTTGCGGGGGCGAGGAACACTGAAGCTTTCTTT
clone size: few
V gene: TRBV29-1
J gene: TRBJ1-1
D gene: NA

CDR3 protein: CASSLHHRDGYTF
CDR3 DNA: TGTGCCAGCTCCCTACACCACAGGGATGGCTACACCTTC
clone size: NA
V gene: TRBV18
J gene: TRBJ1-2
D gene: NA

CDR3 protein: CASSPTSGGSSYEQYF
CDR3 DNA: TGTGCCAGCTCACCAACTAGCGGGGGCAGCTCCTACGAGCAGTACTTC
clone size: NA
V gene: TRBV18
J gene: TRBJ2-7
D gene: TRBD2

CDR3 protein: CASSSGGTAGWEQFF
CDR3 DNA: TGTGCCAGCAGCTCGGGCGGGACAGCCGGATGGGAGCAGTTCTTC
clone size: NA
V gene: TRBV7-8
J gene: TRBJ2-1
D gene: NA

CDR3 protein: CASSLVPGNLYEQYF
CDR3 DNA: TGCGCCAGCAGCTTGGTTCCCGGGAACCTCTACGAGCAGTACTTC
clone size: few
V gene: TRBV5-1
J gene: TRBJ2-7
D gene: NA

CDR3 protein: CASSAGTGVKSAFF
CDR3 DNA: TGTGCCAGCAGCGCCGGGACAGGAGTTAAGTCAGCTTTCTTT
clone size: NA
V gene: TRBV12-3/TRBV12-4
J gene: TRBJ1-1
D gene: TRBD1

CDR3 protein: CASSLESEQFF
CDR3 DNA: TGCGCCAGCAGCTTGGAGAGCGAGCAGTTCTTC
clone size: many
V gene: TRBV5-1
J gene: TRBJ2-1
D gene: NA

CDR3 protein: CASSLRDRAYEQYF
CDR3 DNA: TGTGCCAGCAGTTTGCGGGACAGAGCCTACGAGCAGTACTTC
clone size: many
V gene: TRBV28
J gene: TRBJ2-7
D gene: NA

CDR3 protein: CASTRQGITDTQYF
CDR3 DNA: TGTGCCAGCACTCGCCAGGGGATAACAGATACGCAGTATTTT
clone size: NA
V gene: TRBV27
J gene: TRBJ2-3
D gene: NA

CDR3 protein: CASSYSESSYNSPLHF
CDR3 DNA: TGTGCCAGCAGTTACTCTGAGAGCTCCTATAATTCACCCCTCCACTTT
clone size: few
V gene: TRBV6-5
J gene: TRBJ1-6
D gene: NA

CDR3 protein: CASSLGASLSYTF
CDR3 DNA: TGCGCCAGCAGCTTGGGGGCCTCCCTAAGCTACACCTTC
clone size: NA
V gene: TRBV5-1
J gene: TRBJ1-2
D gene: NA

CDR3 protein: CASSFQGGLAKNIQYF
CDR3 DNA: TGTGCCAGTAGCTTTCAGGGAGGCCTAGCCAAAAACATTCAGTACTTC
clone size: NA
V gene: TRBV19
J gene: TRBJ2-4
D gene: NA

CDR3 protein: CASSTRTGSEQYF
CDR3 DNA: TGTGCCAGTAGTACAAGGACAGGATCCGAGCAGTACTTC
clone size: NA
V gene: TRBV19
J gene: TRBJ2-7
D gene: TRBD1

CDR3 protein: CASSRLVAGGQETQYF
CDR3 DNA: TGTGCCAGCAGCCGTTTGGTTGCGGGAGGCCAAGAGACCCAGTACTTC
clone size: NA
V gene: TRBV12-3/TRBV12-4
J gene: TRBJ2-5
D gene: TRBD2

CDR3 protein: CASSPITSGTTDTQYF
CDR3 DNA: TGTGCCAGCAGCCCAATAACTAGCGGGACAACAGATACGCAGTATTTT
clone size: few
V gene: TRBV9
J gene: TRBJ2-3
D gene: TRBD2

CDR3 protein: CASSGLVEAFF
CDR3 DNA: TGCGCCAGCAGCGGGCTCGTGGAAGCTTTCTTT
clone size: NA
V gene: TRBV4-1
J gene: TRBJ1-1
D gene: NA

CDR3 protein: CASSLIEATGELFF
CDR3 DNA: TGTGCCAGCAGCTTAATTGAAGCTACCGGGGAGCTGTTTTTT
clone size: few
V gene: TRBV7-3
J gene: TRBJ2-2
D gene: NA

CDR3 protein: CASSLTPRGQETQYF
CDR3 DNA: TGCGCCAGCAGCTTGACCCCACGGGGCCAAGAGACCCAGTACTTC
clone size: many
V gene: TRBV5-1
J gene: TRBJ2-5
D gene: NA

CDR3 protein: CASSPAGQDYEQYF
CDR3 DNA: TGTGCCAGCAGTCCAGCGGGACAGGACTACGAGCAGTACTTC
clone size: NA
V gene: TRBV27
J gene: TRBJ2-7
D gene: NA

CDR3 protein: CASSEAGRGTDTQYF
CDR3 DNA: TGTGCCAGCAGTGAAGCCGGGAGAGGCACAGATACGCAGTATTTT
clone size: NA
V gene: TRBV25-1
J gene: TRBJ2-3
D gene: NA

CDR3 protein: CASGLGQETQYF
CDR3 DNA: TGTGCCAGTGGACTGGGCCAAGAGACCCAGTACTTC
clone size: NA
V gene: TRBV6-5
J gene: TRBJ2-5
D gene: NA

CDR3 protein: CASRSSRDSFYEQYF
CDR3 DNA: TGTGCCAGCAGATCATCCCGGGACAGCTTCTACGAGCAGTACTTC
clone size: NA
V gene: TRBV12-3/TRBV12-4
J gene: TRBJ2-7
D gene: TRBD1

CDR3 protein: CATQLAGGFYEQYF
CDR3 DNA: TGTGCCACTCAACTAGCGGGAGGATTCTACGAGCAGTACTTC
clone size: NA
V gene: TRBV10-3
J gene: TRBJ2-7
D gene: TRBD2

CDR3 protein: CASSRMATLAGGISYNEQFF
CDR3 DNA: TGTGCCAGCAGCCGTATGGCGACTCTAGCGGGAGGTATCTCCTACAATGAGCAGTTCTTC
clone size: NA
V gene: TRBV12-3/TRBV12-4
J gene: TRBJ2-1
D gene: TRBD2

CDR3 protein: CASSLAQGSYEQYF
CDR3 DNA: TGTGCCAGCAGTTTAGCACAGGGCTCCTACGAGCAGTACTTC
clone size: many
V gene: TRBV12-3/TRBV12-4
J gene: TRBJ2-7
D gene: NA

CDR3 protein: CASSQEERTYNEQFF
CDR3 DNA: TGCGCCAGCAGCCAAGAGGAGCGAACGTACAATGAGCAGTTCTTC
clone size: NA
V gene: TRBV4-1
J gene: TRBJ2-1
D gene: NA

CDR3 protein: CSAPLASVVRETQYF
CDR3 DNA: TGCAGTGCTCCTCTAGCGTCAGTCGTTAGAGAGACCCAGTACTTC
clone size: few
V gene: TRBV20-1
J gene: TRBJ2-5
D gene: NA